This T cell receptor beta chain emerged from a study of blood T cell repertoires in COVID-19. Study summary: COVID-19 samples collected from the United States, Italy and Spain covered acute and convalescent phases.

Sequencing was performed with immunoSEQ multiplex PCR; in TCRdb, only in-frame clones are kept and a portion is missing. This repertoire shows about 130,000 clones, around 88% found once; its top ten account for about 16%. Trimming left V 5 bases short and J 2 bases short, with 11 bases between. CDR3 size: 14 residues. CDR1 MNHEY and CDR2 SVGAGI come from the germline V gene. This TCR came from a woman aged 45 to 65 who had recovered from COVID-19. The chain couples TRBV6-5 to TRBJ2-3; the D is unclear. The specimen sequenced was peripheral blood. CDR3 loop: CASSQTRSTDTQYF. The DNA of the CDR3 is TGTGCCAGCAGTCAGACACGTTCCACAGATACGCAGTATTTT.